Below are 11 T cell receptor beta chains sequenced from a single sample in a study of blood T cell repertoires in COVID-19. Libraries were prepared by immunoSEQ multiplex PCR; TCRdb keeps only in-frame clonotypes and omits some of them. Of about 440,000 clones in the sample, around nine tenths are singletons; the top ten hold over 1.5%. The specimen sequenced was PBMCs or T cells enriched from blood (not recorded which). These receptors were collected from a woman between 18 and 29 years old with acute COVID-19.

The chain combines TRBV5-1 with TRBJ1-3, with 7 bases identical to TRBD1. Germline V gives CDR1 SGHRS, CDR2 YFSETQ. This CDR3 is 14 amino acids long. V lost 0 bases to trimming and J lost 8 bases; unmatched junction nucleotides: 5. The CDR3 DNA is TGCGCCAGCAGCTTGGGACAGGGTGGGGACACCATATATTTT. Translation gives CASSLGQGGDTIYF.

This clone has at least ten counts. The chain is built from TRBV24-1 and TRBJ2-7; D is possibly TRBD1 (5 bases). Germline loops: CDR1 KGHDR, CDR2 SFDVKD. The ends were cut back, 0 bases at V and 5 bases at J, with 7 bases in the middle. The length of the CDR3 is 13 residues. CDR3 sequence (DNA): TGTGCCACCAGTGATTTGGCCAGGGACGAGCAGTACTTC. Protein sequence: CATSDLARDEQYF.

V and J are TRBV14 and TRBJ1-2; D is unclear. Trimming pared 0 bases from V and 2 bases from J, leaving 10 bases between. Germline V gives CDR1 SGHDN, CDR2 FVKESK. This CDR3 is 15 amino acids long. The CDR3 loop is CASSQDPGSNYGYTF. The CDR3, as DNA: TGTGCCAGCAGCCAAGACCCCGGGTCGAACTATGGCTACACCTTC.

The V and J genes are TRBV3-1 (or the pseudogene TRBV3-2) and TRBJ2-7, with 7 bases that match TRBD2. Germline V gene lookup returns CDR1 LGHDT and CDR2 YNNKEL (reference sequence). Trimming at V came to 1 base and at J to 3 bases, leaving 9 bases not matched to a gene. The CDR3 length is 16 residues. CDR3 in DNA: TGTGCCAGCAGCCAAGGCTTACCGGCTAGCGGCTACGAGCAGTACTTC. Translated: CASSQGLPASGYEQYF.

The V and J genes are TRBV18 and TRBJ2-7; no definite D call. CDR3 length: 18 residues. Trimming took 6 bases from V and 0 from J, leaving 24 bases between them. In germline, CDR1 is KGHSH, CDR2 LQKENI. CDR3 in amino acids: CASSPDSGLVPLSYEQYF. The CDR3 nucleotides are TGTGCCAGCTCCCCAGATTCTGGCCTGGTCCCCCTCTCCTACGAGCAGTACTTC.

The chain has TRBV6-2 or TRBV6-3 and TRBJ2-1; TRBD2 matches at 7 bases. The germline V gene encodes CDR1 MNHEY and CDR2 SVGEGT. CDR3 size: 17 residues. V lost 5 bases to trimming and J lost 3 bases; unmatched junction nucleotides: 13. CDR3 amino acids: CASSQGVSGPHYNEQFF. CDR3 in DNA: TGTGCCAGCAGTCAAGGGGTTAGCGGGCCGCACTACAATGAGCAGTTCTTC.

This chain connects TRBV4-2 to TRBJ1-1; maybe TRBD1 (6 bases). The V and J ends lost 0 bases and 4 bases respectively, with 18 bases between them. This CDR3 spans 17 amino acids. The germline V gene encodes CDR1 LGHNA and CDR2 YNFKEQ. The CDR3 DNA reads TGTGCCAGCAGCCAAGATCCCAGAACAGGGATTCCCACTGAAGCTTTCTTT. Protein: CASSQDPRTGIPTEAFF.

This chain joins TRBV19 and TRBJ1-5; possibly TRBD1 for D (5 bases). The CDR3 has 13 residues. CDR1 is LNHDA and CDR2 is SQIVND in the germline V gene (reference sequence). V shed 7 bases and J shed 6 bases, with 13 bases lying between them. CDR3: CASNSGDGQPQHF. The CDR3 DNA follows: TGTGCCAGTAATTCGGGGGATGGTCAGCCCCAGCATTTT. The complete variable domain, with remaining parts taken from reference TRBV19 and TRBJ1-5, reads DGGITQSPKYLFRKEGQNVTLSCEQNLNHDAMYWYRQDPGQGLRLIYYSQIVNDFQKGDIAEGYSVSREKKESFPLTVTSAQKNPTAFYLCASNSGDGQPQHFGDGTRLSIL.

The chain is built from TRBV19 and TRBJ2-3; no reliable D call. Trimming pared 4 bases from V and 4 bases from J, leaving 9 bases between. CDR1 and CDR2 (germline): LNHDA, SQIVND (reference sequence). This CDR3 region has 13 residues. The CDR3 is CASSKSRSDTQYF. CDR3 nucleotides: TGTGCCAGTAGTAAGTCTAGGTCAGATACGCAGTATTTT.

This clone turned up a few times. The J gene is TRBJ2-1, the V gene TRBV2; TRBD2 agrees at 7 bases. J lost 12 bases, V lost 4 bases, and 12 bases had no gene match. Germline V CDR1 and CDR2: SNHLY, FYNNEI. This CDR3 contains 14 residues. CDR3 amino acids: CASSVFGEGRVQFF. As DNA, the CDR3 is TGTGCCAGCAGTGTTTTCGGGGAGGGCAGAGTGCAGTTCTTC. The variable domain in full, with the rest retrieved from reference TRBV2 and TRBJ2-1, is EPEVTQTPSHQVTQMGQEVILRCVPISNHLYFYWYRQILGQKVEFLVSFYNNEISEKSEIFDDQFSVERPDGSNFTLKIRSTKLEDSAMYFCASSVFGEGRVQFFGPGTRLTVL.

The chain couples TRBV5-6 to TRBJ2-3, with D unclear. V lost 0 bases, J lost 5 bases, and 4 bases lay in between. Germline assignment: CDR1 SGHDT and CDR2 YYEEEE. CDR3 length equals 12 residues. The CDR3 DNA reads TGTGCCAGCAGCTTGGGTAGAGATACGCAGTATTTT. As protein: CASSLGRDTQYF.